This T cell receptor (beta chain) was captured in a study of CD8 T cells in Susac syndrome (dated by TCRdb to about 2019). Regarding the complete study: Whether CD8+ T cell activation and differentiation in Susac syndrome was antigen driven was tested using repertoire sequencing. CD8+ T cell repertoire clonality was compared between approximately 12 healthy donors, approximately 14 Susac syndrome patients and 15 or so multiple sclerosis patients. Broad study findings and their caveats: The study acknowledged that relatively few individuals were included in the TCR sequencing and HLA analysis.

Peripheral blood CD8+ and CD4+ T cells from healthy donors, Susac syndrome patients and multiple sclerosis patients were profiled by high-throughput TCR beta sequencing. The multiple sclerosis controls were treatment-naive patients whose relapsing-remitting disease, either stable or active, fulfilled the revised McDonald criteria. CD8+ TEMRA cells were enriched by FACS, while bulk CD8+ and CD4+ T cells were purified by magnetic negative isolation. Blood was collected in EDTA tubes and processed within 24 hours, with PBMCs isolated through density gradient centrifugation. PBMCs intended for TCR sequencing were cryopreserved in liquid nitrogen and thawed later in a water bath at 37 degrees C. A purity of at least 90% was achieved for sorted or isolated CD4+, CD8+ and CD8+ TEMRA cells. Note on this clonotype: Its antigen specificity is not known. Base quality data are lacking; no much larger clone is found one base away.

CDR1 SEHNR and CDR2 FQNEAQ are derived from the germline V gene (reference sequence). V is reduced by 4 bases and J by 7 bases, leaving a spacing of 11 bases between them. The CDR3 sequence holds 14 residues, the cysteine and phenylalanine included. The only DNA kept is the CDR3, 42 bases in frame from the first base. RNA was extracted with the RNeasy kit and roughly 0.45 to 1 ug was reverse transcribed using random hexamers. The immunoSEQ multiplex PCR assay, covering 54 Vbeta and 13 Jbeta segments, was used to amplify TCR beta CDR3 regions. Bias from PCR amplification was corrected by using a synthetic template baseline for primer optimization and for computational correction. The study's processing was this. Reads were annotated to V, D and J genes according to IMGT and were analyzed with immunoSEQ Analyzer, with only productive sequences retained. Clonality was computed as one minus Shannon entropy normalized by log2 of the number of productive unique sequences. For each patient and control, public and private clones were evaluated among the 100 most prevalent clones. Clones were defined as Susac-specific if absent from the healthy and MS cohorts, from 1052 published viral clones and from other ImmuneACCESS disease sequences. TCRdb passed the public sequencing reads through fastp at Q25 and MiXCR, retaining productive beta sequences. A single entry per CDR3 protein holds the most common genes and DNA from its merged rows. These V and J calls derive from TCRdb rather than the authors' analysis. The sample table records about 150,000 distinct CDR3 sequences; about 94% of these occur just once. The leading ten clones occupy over 0.2% of the sample.

Material: CD8+ T cells from PBMCs. The receptor was isolated from a human donor with multiple sclerosis. The chain is made from TRBV7-9 and TRBJ1-6, and TRBD1 may be the D gene, going by 5 matching bases. CDR3 region: CASSWEGSNSPLHF. The bases read TGTGCCAGCAGCTGGGAGGGGAGCAATTCACCCCTCCACTTT.